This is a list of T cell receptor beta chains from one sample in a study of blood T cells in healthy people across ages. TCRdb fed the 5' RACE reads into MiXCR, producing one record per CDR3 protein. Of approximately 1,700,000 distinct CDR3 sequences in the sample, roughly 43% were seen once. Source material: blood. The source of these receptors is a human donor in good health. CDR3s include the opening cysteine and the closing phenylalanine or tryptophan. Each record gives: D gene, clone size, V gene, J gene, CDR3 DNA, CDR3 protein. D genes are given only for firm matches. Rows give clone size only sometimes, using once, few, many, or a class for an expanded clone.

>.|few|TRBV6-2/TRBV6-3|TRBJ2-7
TGTGCCAGCAGTTACTCGATCATCTGGGGGGATGACGAGCAGTACTTC
CASSYSIIWGDDEQYF
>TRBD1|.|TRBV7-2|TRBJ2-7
TGTGCCAGCAGCAGACAGGGCAAACCCTACGAGCAGTACTTC
CASSRQGKPYEQYF
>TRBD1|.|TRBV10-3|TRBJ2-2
TGTGCCATCAGCGGGACAGGGGCTAATCCTACCGGGGAGCTGTTTTTT
CAISGTGANPTGELFF
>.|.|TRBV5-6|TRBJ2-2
TGTGCCAGCAGCCGCCCAACCTCGGACGCCGGGGAGCTGTTTTTT
CASSRPTSDAGELFF
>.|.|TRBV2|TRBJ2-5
TGTGCCAGCAGTGATGTTGGGGGCTGGGAGACCCAGTACTTC
CASSDVGGWETQYF
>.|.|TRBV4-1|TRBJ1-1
TGCGCCAGCAGCCTCCCGGACAGCATAGAAGCTTTCTTT
CASSLPDSIEAFF
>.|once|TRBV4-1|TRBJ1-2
TGCGCCAGCAGCGCTGAGGCAGGGGTCGGCTACACCTTC
CASSAEAGVGYTF
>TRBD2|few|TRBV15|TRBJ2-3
TGTGCCACCAGCAGAGATGCGCGGGGGGGCGGTACGCAGTATTTT
CATSRDARGGGTQYF
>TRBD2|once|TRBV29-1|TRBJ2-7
TGCAGCGTTATTAGCGGGGGGGCTACTTTGGCCGAGCAGTACTTC
CSVISGGATLAEQYF
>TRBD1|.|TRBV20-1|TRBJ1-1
TGCAGTGCCCCAAGACAGGGTTGGAACACTGAAGCTTTCTTT
CSAPRQGWNTEAFF
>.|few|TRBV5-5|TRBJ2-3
TGTGCCAGCAGCCAAGATTTTATGAGAACAGATACGCAGTATTTT
CASSQDFMRTDTQYF
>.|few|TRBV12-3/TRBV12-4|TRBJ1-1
TGTGCCAGCAGCAGAATAGACACTGAAGCTTTCTTT
CASSRIDTEAFF
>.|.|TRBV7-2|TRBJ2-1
TGTGCCAGCAGCAACCGGGGGCCCCAATACAATGAGCAGTTCTTC
CASSNRGPQYNEQFF
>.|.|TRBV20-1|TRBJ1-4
TGCAGTGCTAGATGGGGGATATATGAAAAACGGTTTTTT
CSARWGIYEKRFF
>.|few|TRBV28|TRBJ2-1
TGTGCCATTTCAAGGTGGAGCTCCTACAATGAGCAGTTCTTC
CAISRWSSYNEQFF
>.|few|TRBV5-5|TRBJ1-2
TGTGCCAGCAGCCGCGCTAGGGCAGAATCCTATGGCTACACCTTC
CASSRARAESYGYTF
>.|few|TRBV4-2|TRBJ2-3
TGTGCCAGCAGCCCGGACAATCTTCAGGCAGATACGCAGTATTTT
CASSPDNLQADTQYF
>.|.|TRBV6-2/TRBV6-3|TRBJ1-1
TGTGCCAGCACCAGGCAGGGTCGGTACACTGAAGCTTTCTTT
CASTRQGRYTEAFF
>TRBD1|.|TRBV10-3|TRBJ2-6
TGTGCCATCAGGATACAGGGGGCAGGGGCCAACGTCCTGACTTTC
CAIRIQGAGANVLTF
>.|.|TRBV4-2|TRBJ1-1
TGTGCCAGCAGCCAAAGATTCAGACACGATGAAGCTTTCTTT
CASSQRFRHDEAFF
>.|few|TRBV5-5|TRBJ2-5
TGTGCCAGCAGCCTCCGGGCGTGGGAGACCCAGTACTTC
CASSLRAWETQYF
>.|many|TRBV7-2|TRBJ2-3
TGTGCCAGCAGCTCCGGACTGAGCACAGATACGCAGTATTTT
CASSSGLSTDTQYF
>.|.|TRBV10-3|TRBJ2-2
TGTGCCATCAGCCTAAGGGACGGGATCACCGGGGAGCTGTTTTTT
CAISLRDGITGELFF
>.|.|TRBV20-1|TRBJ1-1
TGCAGTGCTTCGCGGGGACCCCTGAACACTGAAGCTTTCTTT
CSASRGPLNTEAFF
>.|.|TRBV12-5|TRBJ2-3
TGTGCTAGTGGTTTGAGTTATCTCCCGCAGTATTTT
CASGLSYLPQYF
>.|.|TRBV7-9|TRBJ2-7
TGTGCCAGCACGCCGCTCCCGACAAGGCCTTACGAGCAGTACTTC
CASTPLPTRPYEQYF
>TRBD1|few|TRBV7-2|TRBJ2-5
TGTGCCAGCAGCTTAGTAGGGGGCCCAGAGACCCAGTACTTC
CASSLVGGPETQYF
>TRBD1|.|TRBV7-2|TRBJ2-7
TGTGCCAGCAGCTTAGTCGGACAGGGGGTATCCGAGCAGTACTTC
CASSLVGQGVSEQYF
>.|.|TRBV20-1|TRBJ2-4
TGCAGTGCAACAAACCGGGACGGAGGGTCCTACGAGCGGTACTTC
CSATNRDGGSYERYF
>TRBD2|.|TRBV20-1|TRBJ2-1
TGCAGTGGTGGGGGGGGAAAAAATGAGCAGTTCTTC
CSGGGGKNEQFF
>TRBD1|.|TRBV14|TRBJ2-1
TGTGCCAGCAGCTTAACCGGGACAGGAGACAATGAGCAGTTCTTC
CASSLTGTGDNEQFF
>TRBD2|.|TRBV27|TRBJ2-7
TGTGCCAGCACCCCAAATCTTGGGCGGGGGAGCTCCTACGAGCAGTACTTC
CASTPNLGRGSSYEQYF
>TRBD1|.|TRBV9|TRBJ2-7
TGTGCCAGCAGCGCCGGGACAGCCTTCTACGAGCAGTACTTC
CASSAGTAFYEQYF
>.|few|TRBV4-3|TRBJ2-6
TGCGCCAGCAGCCAAGATCGGGAGCCGAACTCTGGGGCCAACGTCCTGACTTTC
CASSQDREPNSGANVLTF
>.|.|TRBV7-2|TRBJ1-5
TGTGCCAGCAGCTTAGAAGTTGAGAGACCCCAGCATTTT
CASSLEVERPQHF
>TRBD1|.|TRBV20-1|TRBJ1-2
TGCAGTGCTTACCGGACAGGCTATGGCTACACCTTC
CSAYRTGYGYTF
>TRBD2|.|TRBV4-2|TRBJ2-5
TGTGCCAGCAGCCAAGTCCTGAGCGGGGGGGCCCAAGAGACCCAGTACTTC
CASSQVLSGGAQETQYF
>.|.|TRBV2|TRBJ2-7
TGTGCCAGCGTCGACACCTACACCTACAATGAGCAGTACTTC
CASVDTYTYNEQYF
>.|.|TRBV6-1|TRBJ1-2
TGTGCCAGCAGTGAAAATATCTATGGCTACACCTTC
CASSENIYGYTF
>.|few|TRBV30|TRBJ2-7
TGTGCCTGGAGTCCCCAACCCATAGAGCGCGAGCAGTACTTC
CAWSPQPIEREQYF
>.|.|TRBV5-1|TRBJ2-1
TGCGCCAGCAGCTTGGCCTCTGGCGGATACTCCTACAATGAGCAGTTCTTC
CASSLASGGYSYNEQFF
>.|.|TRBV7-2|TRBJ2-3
TGTGCCAGCAGCCTCGACAGTGAGAGCACAGATACGCAGTATTTT
CASSLDSESTDTQYF
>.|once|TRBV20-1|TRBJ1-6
TGCAGTGTTACCACAGGCGCGGTTAATTCACCCCTCCACTTT
CSVTTGAVNSPLHF
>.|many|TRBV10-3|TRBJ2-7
TGTGCCATCAGTGAGTCCGGGGGTCCCTACGAGCAGTACTTC
CAISESGGPYEQYF
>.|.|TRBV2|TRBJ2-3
TGTGCCAGCATGGGAAGGGGAACGCAGTATTTT
CASMGRGTQYF